The 24 T cell receptor beta chains in this list originate from one sample, sequenced in a study of CD8+ T cells in alopecia areata. RNA extraction was followed by reverse transcription into cDNA, which acted as the sequencing template. TCRdb keeps only in-frame clones here, not all; method: immunoSEQ multiplex PCR. Counted here are about 69,000 clones, 60% occurring once; the ten biggest clones make up more than 15%. This material consisted of CD8+ T cells sorted from blood, taken at week 0. These receptors were obtained from a human donor with alopecia areata.

This clone occurred a few times. The V gene is TRBV30, the J gene TRBJ2-1; a weak D match, TRBD2 (5 bases). The CDR3 sequence is 13 residues long. Trimming took off 5 bases at V and 4 bases at J, with 12 bases between the two ends. Per germline, CDR1 GTSNPN and CDR2 SVGIG (reference sequence). The CDR3 spells CAWLAGNYNEQFF. CDR3 coding DNA: TGTGCCTGGCTTGCGGGTAATTACAATGAGCAGTTCTTC.

The V call is TRBV30, the J call TRBJ1-1, with D perhaps matching TRBD1 (5 bases). The CDR3 covers 15 residues. V lost 3 bases and J 5 bases, leaving 19 bases between the germline ends. CDR1 and CDR2 from the germline V gene are GTSNPN and SVGIG (reference sequence). For the CDR3, the DNA is TGTGCCTGGAGGGGGCGAGGGCCTAAGGGGACTGAAGCTTTCTTT. It specifies CAWRGRGPKGTEAFF.

The chain recombines TRBV29-1 with TRBJ2-1, with D possibly TRBD1 on 5 matching bases. From germline, CDR1 is SQVTM and CDR2 ANQGSEA. CDR3 length: 18 amino acids. The V gene lost 4 bases and the J gene lost 4 bases, with 26 bases spanning the gap. CDR3 in amino acids: CSVVILGRAWGMYNEQFF. The CDR3 DNA follows: TGCAGCGTTGTAATCCTCGGCAGGGCATGGGGAATGTACAATGAGCAGTTCTTC.

The chain joins TRBV27 to TRBJ1-1; possible D gene TRBD1, 5 bases. Germline-derived CDR1 and CDR2 are MNHEY and SMNVEV (reference sequence). Trimming shortened V by 5 bases and J by 5 bases, and 15 bases separated the two germline ends. This CDR3 region has 14 residues. The CDR3 region is CASSGQGRGTEAFF. CDR3 DNA sequence: TGTGCCAGCAGTGGTCAGGGTAGAGGAACTGAAGCTTTCTTT.

V usage is TRBV14 and J usage is TRBJ2-3; 9 positions agree with TRBD2. From germline, CDR1 is SGHDN and CDR2 FVKESK. CDR3 length equals 16 residues. Germline trimming cut 4 bases from V and 2 bases from J; bases unmatched to any gene: 7. In nucleotides, the CDR3 is TGTGCCAGCAGCCCTTTAATAGCGGGAGACACAGATACGCAGTATTTT. This encodes CASSPLIAGDTDTQYF.

The chain recombines TRBV14 with TRBJ2-7; D ambiguous. Germline assignment: CDR1 SGHDN and CDR2 FVKESK. The CDR3 is 14 residues long. Trimming took 5 bases from V and 2 from J, leaving 13 bases between them. CDR3 loop: CASSFRGGAYEQYF. CDR3 nucleotide sequence: TGTGCCAGCAGCTTTAGAGGTGGCGCCTACGAGCAGTACTTC.

The CDR3 nucleotides are TGCGCCAGCAGCTTGGGGACTCCTACCATGACGGGGCTGGACACCGGGGAGCTGTTTTTT. Protein product: CASSLGTPTMTGLDTGELFF. This chain connects TRBV5-1 to TRBJ2-2; D is perhaps TRBD1 or TRBD2 (5 bases each). In germline, CDR1 is SGHRS, CDR2 YFSETQ. CDR3 length equals 20 residues. The ends were cut back, 0 bases at V and 3 bases at J, with 24 bases in the middle.

V gene TRBV13 combines with J gene TRBJ2-3, with D unclear. CDR3 length equals 14 residues. Trimming took off 6 bases at V and 1 base at J, with 11 bases between the two ends. Germline V gene lookup returns CDR1 PRHDT and CDR2 FYEKMQ (reference sequence). The CDR3 DNA reads as TGTGCCAGCAGATTCGCTGGTGGCACAGATACGCAGTATTTT. This gives the protein CASRFAGGTDTQYF.

This clone has just one count. The rearrangement uses TRBV2 and TRBJ1-6, with D possibly matching TRBD1 (6 bases). V lost 2 bases and J lost 6, with 14 bases in between. Per the germline V gene, CDR1 is SNHLY and CDR2 is FYNNEI. The CDR3 totals 16 residues. CDR3 sequence: CASSERRVTGNSPLHF. The CDR3 DNA reads as TGTGCCAGCAGTGAACGGAGGGTGACAGGTAATTCACCCCTCCACTTT.

CDR3 in amino acids: CASSLGTASQETQYF. CDR3 DNA sequence: TGTGCCAGCAGCCTCGGGACGGCTTCCCAAGAGACCCAGTACTTC. The V call is TRBV5-4, the J call TRBJ2-5; D is perhaps TRBD1 or TRBD2 (5 bases each). Germline lookup yields CDR1 SGHNT and CDR2 YYREEE (reference sequence). This CDR3 is 15 amino acids long. V dropped 4 bases and J dropped 1 base, with 14 bases sitting between them.

This clone has more than one count but fewer than ten. The chain uses TRBV27 and TRBJ1-1; weak D call: TRBD1 (5 bases). Germline V gene sequence: CDR1 MNHEY, CDR2 SMNVEV (reference sequence). The V end was cut by 2 bases, the J end by 1 base, with 5 bases between. CDR3 length: 13 amino acids. CDR3 bases: TGTGCCAGCAGTTTAGGGGGGAACACTGAAGCTTTCTTT. This codes for CASSLGGNTEAFF.

This sequence joins TRBV7-9 and TRBJ2-3; TRBD2 matches 15 bases. The J segment lost 4 bases and the V segment lost 5 bases, leaving 10 bases of the junction unmatched. The germline V gene has CDR1 SEHNR and CDR2 FQNEAQ (reference sequence). There are 18 residues in the CDR3. The CDR3 nucleotides are TGTGCCAGCAGCCCCGGGACTAGCGGGGGGTTTGAGTCAGATACGCAGTATTTT. It specifies CASSPGTSGGFESDTQYF. Full variable domain (rest looked up from reference TRBV7-9 and TRBJ2-3): DTGVSQNPRHKITKRGQNVTFRCDPISEHNRLYWYRQTLGQGPEFLTYFQNEAQLEKSRLLSDRFSAERPKGSFSTLEIQRTEQGDSAMYLCASSPGTSGGFESDTQYFGPGTRLTVL.

CDR3 protein: CAWSTGTGNYEQYF. The CDR3 nucleotides read TGTGCCTGGAGTACCGGGACAGGGAACTACGAGCAGTACTTC. The chain links TRBV30 to TRBJ2-7; 9 bases line up with TRBD1. In germline, CDR1 is GTSNPN, CDR2 SVGIG (reference sequence). The J segment lost 3 bases and the V segment lost 2 bases, leaving 5 bases of the junction unmatched. CDR3 size: 14 residues.

This clone has only a few counts. The chain has TRBV6-5 and TRBJ1-5; tentatively, D is TRBD1 (5 bases). The CDR3 runs to 16 residues. Trimming removed 2 bases at V and 4 bases at J, with 15 bases between. Germline loops: CDR1 MNHEY, CDR2 SVGAGI. Written as DNA, the CDR3 is TGTGCCAGCAGTTACATAGACAGTTTGCTAAATCAGCCCCAGCATTTT. Translation: CASSYIDSLLNQPQHF.

This chain joins TRBV2 and TRBJ2-3, with 8 bases lining up with TRBD2. The trim removed 8 bases at V and 2 bases at J, leaving 12 bases unmatched. This CDR3 is built from 16 residues. Germline V gives CDR1 SNHLY, CDR2 FYNNEI. CDR3 sequence (DNA): TGTGCCAGCGTGGCCTTCAGCGGGAGAAACACAGATACGCAGTATTTT. This encodes CASVAFSGRNTDTQYF. The full variable domain, completed using reference TRBV2 and TRBJ2-3, is EPEVTQTPSHQVTQMGQEVILRCVPISNHLYFYWYRQILGQKVEFLVSFYNNEISEKSEIFDDQFSVERPDGSNFTLKIRSTKLEDSAMYFCASVAFSGRNTDTQYFGPGTRLTVL.

The table lists this clone with a few counts. V and J are TRBV7-9 and TRBJ2-7; TRBD1 or TRBD2 may be the D gene (5 bases each). V was clipped by 5 bases and J by 2 bases, with 7 bases between them. This CDR3 spans 12 amino acids. CDR1 and CDR2 (germline): SEHNR, FQNEAQ (reference sequence). The CDR3 is CASSRDPYEQYF. DNA of the CDR3: TGTGCCAGCAGCCGGGACCCCTACGAGCAGTACTTC.

The J gene is TRBJ2-1, the V gene TRBV27; 14 bases align to TRBD2. Germline CDR1 and CDR2: MNHEY and SMNVEV (reference sequence). The ends lost 5 bases at V and 6 bases at J; junction bases unmatched: 18. The CDR3 totals 20 residues. CDR3: CASSRRRLAGGPKAVNEQFF. Here the CDR3 DNA reads TGTGCCAGCAGTCGACGGCGACTAGCGGGAGGGCCTAAGGCGGTCAATGAGCAGTTCTTC.

The rearrangement links TRBV4-3 to TRBJ2-5; no definite D call. This CDR3 has 15 residues. Trimming shortened V by 2 bases and J by 5 bases, and 15 bases separated the two germline ends. Germline values: CDR1 LGHNA, CDR2 YSLEER. The CDR3, as DNA: TGCGCCAGCAGCCAACAACTGGAACTCTCGGAGACCCAGTACTTC. Amino acids: CASSQQLELSETQYF.

In DNA form, the CDR3 reads TGCGCCAGCAGCCAAGGGACAGGGTCCTACAATGAGCAGTTCTTC. Residues: CASSQGTGSYNEQFF. The J gene is TRBJ2-1, the V gene TRBV4-3; 8 bases are a match to TRBD1. The CDR3 totals 15 residues. The junction had 0 bases not matched to a gene; V was cut back by 1 base and J by 1 base. CDR1 is LGHNA and CDR2 is YSLEER in the germline V gene.

The chain uses TRBV5-1 and TRBJ2-7; D gene unclear. Per germline, CDR1 SGHRS and CDR2 YFSETQ. The length of the CDR3 is 13 residues. Trimming shortened V by 0 bases and J by 6 bases, and 10 bases separated the two germline ends. CDR3 nucleotides: TGCGCCAGCAGCTTGGATCGGACGTCCGAGCAGTACTTC. Its translation: CASSLDRTSEQYF.

The chain uses TRBV9 and TRBJ2-1; no definite D call. The V gene's germline CDR1 is SGDLS and CDR2 YYNGEE. This CDR3 spans 15 amino acids. V lost 0 bases and J lost 9, with 16 bases in between. Here the CDR3 reads CASSVGDTLGSEQFF. In DNA form, the CDR3 reads TGTGCCAGCAGCGTAGGCGACACCCTCGGAAGTGAGCAGTTCTTC.

This sequence joins TRBV27 and TRBJ2-6; tentatively, D is TRBD1 (7 bases). Germline V gene lookup returns CDR1 MNHEY and CDR2 SMNVEV (reference sequence). The CDR3 is made up of 19 amino acids. The V end lost 4 bases, the J end lost 0 bases, and 19 bases lay between the germline ends. The chain's CDR3 is CASSYLGPGGISGANVLTF. The CDR3 nucleotides read TGTGCCAGCAGTTACCTGGGGCCAGGGGGGATCTCTGGGGCCAACGTCCTGACTTTC. Full variable domain (missing parts from reference TRBV27 and TRBJ2-6): EAQVTQNPRYLITVTGKKLTVTCSQNMNHEYMSWYRQDPGLGLRQIYYSMNVEVTDKGDVPEGYKVSRKEKRNFPLILESPSPNQTSLYFCASSYLGPGGISGANVLTFGAGSRLTVL.

The rearrangement links TRBV4-1 to TRBJ2-3, with 9 bases fitting TRBD1. In germline, CDR1 is MGHRA, CDR2 YSYEKL. V shed 5 bases, J shed 6 bases, and the junction held 6 bases outside the gene matches. The CDR3 spans 14 residues. The CDR3 DNA reads as TGCGCCAGCAGCTTAGGGACAGGGCCCGATACGCAGTATTTT. It is translated as CASSLGTGPDTQYF.

This clone was seen more than once but under ten times. J is TRBJ2-7 and V is TRBV7-9, with 8 nucleotides matching TRBD1. CDR1 is SEHNR, CDR2 FQNEAQ, per germline (reference sequence). This CDR3 is 15 amino acids long. Losses at the gene ends were 5 bases for V and 5 bases for J; bases not matched to a gene: 11. The CDR3 coding sequence is TGTGCCAGCAGCCCCGTTTCGGGACAGGCCAACGAGCAGTACTTC. Translated, it gives CASSPVSGQANEQYF.